A selection of T cell receptor beta chains follows, all from one sample in a study of blood T cells in healthy people across ages. Each CDR3 protein is one row after TCRdb ran MiXCR on the 5' RACE reads. The sample has some 1,500,000 distinct CDR3 sequences; 40% to 45% are singletons. The sample consisted of blood. Every receptor here comes from a woman aged 18 to 35 in good health. The CDR3 runs from the conserved cysteine through the conserved F or W. The D gene is left open where the match is weak. Rows give clone size only sometimes, using once, few, many, or a class for an expanded clone.

>-|few|TRBV2|TRBJ2-1
CASSEFDQNNEQFF
TGTGCCAGCAGTGAGTTTGACCAAAACAATGAGCAGTTCTTC
>-|-|TRBV5-1|TRBJ2-3
CDSSWNRADTQYF
TGCGACAGCAGCTGGAACCGTGCCGATACGCAGTATTTT
>-|few|TRBV7-2|TRBJ2-3
CASSLGQPRLGPDTQYF
TGTGCCAGCAGCCTCGGACAGCCCCGATTAGGCCCAGATACGCAGTATTTT
>-|-|TRBV7-2|TRBJ1-2
CASLRGFPEANYGYTF
TGTGCCAGCCTGAGGGGATTCCCGGAGGCTAACTATGGCTACACCTTC
>-|-|TRBV20-1|TRBJ1-4
CSARDHGGAEKLFF
TGCAGTGCTAGAGATCACGGCGGGGCTGAAAAACTGTTTTTT
>TRBD1|few|TRBV9|TRBJ1-2
CASSVGQGRYTNYGYTF
TGTGCCAGCAGCGTTGGACAGGGTCGCTATACTAACTATGGCTACACCTTC
>TRBD1|-|TRBV30|TRBJ1-2
CAWIGQGRSYTF
TGTGCCTGGATAGGACAGGGACGTAGCTACACCTTC
>-|-|TRBV20-1|TRBJ2-3
CSAHPGPYADTQYF
TGCAGTGCTCATCCAGGTCCGTACGCAGATACGCAGTATTTT
>-|-|TRBV10-3|TRBJ1-2
CAISDGSGYTF
TGTGCCATCAGTGATGGAAGTGGCTACACCTTC
>-|-|TRBV4-3|TRBJ1-3
CASSRTGLISGNTIYF
TGCGCCAGCAGCCGTACGGGACTGATCTCTGGAAACACCATATATTTT
>-|-|TRBV7-9|TRBJ2-7
CASSFKTRPYEQYF
TGTGCCAGCAGCTTTAAGACTAGGCCCTACGAGCAGTACTTC
>TRBD1|few|TRBV6-6|TRBJ1-2
CASIDRDWANYGYTF
TGTGCCAGCATCGACAGGGACTGGGCTAACTATGGCTACACCTTC
>-|once|TRBV7-2|TRBJ2-7
CASSLGGYSYNEQYF
TGTGCCAGCAGCTTAGGGGGGTACTCCTACAATGAGCAGTACTTC